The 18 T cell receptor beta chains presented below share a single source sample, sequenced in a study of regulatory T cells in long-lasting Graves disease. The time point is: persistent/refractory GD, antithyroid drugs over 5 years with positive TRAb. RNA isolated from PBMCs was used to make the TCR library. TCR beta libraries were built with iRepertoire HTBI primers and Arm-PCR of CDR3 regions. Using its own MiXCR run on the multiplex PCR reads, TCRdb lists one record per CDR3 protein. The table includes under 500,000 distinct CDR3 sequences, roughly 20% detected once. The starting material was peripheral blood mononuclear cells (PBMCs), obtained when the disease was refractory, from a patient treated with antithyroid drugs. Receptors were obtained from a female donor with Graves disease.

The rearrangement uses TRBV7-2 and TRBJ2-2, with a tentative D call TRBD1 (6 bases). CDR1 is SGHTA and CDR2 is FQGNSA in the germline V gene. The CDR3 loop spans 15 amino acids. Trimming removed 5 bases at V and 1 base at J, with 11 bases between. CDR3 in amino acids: CASSHRDKNTGELFF. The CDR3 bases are TGTGCCAGCAGCCACCGGGACAAGAACACCGGGGAGCTGTTTTTT.

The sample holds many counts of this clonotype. DNA of the CDR3: TGTGCCAGCAGCCGAAGGGTTGTAGATGAGCAGTACTTC. Encoded protein: CASSRRVVDEQYF. The chain joins TRBV28 to TRBJ2-7; no firm D call. CDR1 and CDR2 (germline): MDHEN, SYDVKM. V lost 6 bases to trimming and J lost 7 bases, with 16 bases between them. This CDR3 contains 13 residues.

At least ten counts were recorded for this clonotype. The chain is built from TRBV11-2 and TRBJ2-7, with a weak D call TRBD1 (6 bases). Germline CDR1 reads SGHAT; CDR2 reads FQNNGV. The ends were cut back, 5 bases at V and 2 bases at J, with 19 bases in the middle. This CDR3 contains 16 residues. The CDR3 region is CASSLYRTVSAYEQYF. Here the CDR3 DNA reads TGTGCCAGCAGCCTCTACCGGACAGTCTCCGCCTACGAGCAGTACTTC.

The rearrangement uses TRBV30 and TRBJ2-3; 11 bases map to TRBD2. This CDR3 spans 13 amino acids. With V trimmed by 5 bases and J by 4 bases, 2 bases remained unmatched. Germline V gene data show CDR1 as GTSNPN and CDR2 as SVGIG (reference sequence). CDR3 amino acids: CAWVAGGPDTQYF. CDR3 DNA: TGTGCCTGGGTAGCGGGAGGGCCAGATACGCAGTATTTT.

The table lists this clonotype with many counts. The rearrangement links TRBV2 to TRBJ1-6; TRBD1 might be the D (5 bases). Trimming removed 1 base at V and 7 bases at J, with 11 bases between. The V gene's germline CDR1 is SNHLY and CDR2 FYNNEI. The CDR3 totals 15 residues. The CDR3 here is CASSEVIGQNSPLHF. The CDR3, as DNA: TGTGCCAGCAGTGAAGTAATAGGACAAAATTCACCCCTCCACTTT.

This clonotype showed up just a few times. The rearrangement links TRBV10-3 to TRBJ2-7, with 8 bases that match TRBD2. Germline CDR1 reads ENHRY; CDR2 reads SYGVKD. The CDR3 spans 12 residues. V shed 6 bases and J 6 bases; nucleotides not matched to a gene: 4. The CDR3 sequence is CAISGGGGEQYF. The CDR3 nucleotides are TGTGCCATCAGCGGGGGGGGCGGCGAGCAGTACTTC.

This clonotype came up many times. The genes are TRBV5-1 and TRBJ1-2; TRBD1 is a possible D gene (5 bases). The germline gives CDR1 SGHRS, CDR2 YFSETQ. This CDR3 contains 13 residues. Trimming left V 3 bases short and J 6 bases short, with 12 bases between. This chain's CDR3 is CASSSGRADGYTF. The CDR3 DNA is TGCGCCAGCAGCTCGGGACGGGCCGATGGCTACACCTTC.

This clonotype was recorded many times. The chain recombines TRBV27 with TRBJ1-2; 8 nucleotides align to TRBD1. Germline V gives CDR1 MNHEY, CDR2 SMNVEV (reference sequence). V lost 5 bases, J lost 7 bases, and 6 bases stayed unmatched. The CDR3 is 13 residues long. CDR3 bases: TGTGCCAGCAGTCCCGACAGGGGACTTGGCTACACCTTC. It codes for CASSPDRGLGYTF.

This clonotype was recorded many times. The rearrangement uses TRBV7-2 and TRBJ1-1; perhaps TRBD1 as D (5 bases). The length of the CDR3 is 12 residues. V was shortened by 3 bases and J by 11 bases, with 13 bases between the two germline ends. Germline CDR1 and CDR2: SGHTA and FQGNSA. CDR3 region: CASSFGGRGAFF. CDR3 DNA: TGTGCCAGCAGCTTTGGGGGACGGGGGGCTTTCTTT.

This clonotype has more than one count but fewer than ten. The CDR3 sequence: CAIRDTGTSSYEQYF. The CDR3 DNA reads as TGTGCCATCAGGGACACGGGGACGAGCTCCTACGAGCAGTACTTC. The chain recombines TRBV10-3 with TRBJ2-7, with D perhaps TRBD1 or TRBD2 (5 bases each). Germline CDR1 reads ENHRY; CDR2 reads SYGVKD. V dropped 6 bases and J dropped 0 bases, with 15 bases sitting between them. There are 15 residues in the CDR3.

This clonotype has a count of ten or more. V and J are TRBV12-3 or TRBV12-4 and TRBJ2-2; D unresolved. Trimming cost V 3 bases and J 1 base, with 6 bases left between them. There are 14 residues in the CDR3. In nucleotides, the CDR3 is TGTGCCAGCAGTTTTCCAGGGAACACCGGGGAGCTGTTTTTT. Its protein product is CASSFPGNTGELFF.

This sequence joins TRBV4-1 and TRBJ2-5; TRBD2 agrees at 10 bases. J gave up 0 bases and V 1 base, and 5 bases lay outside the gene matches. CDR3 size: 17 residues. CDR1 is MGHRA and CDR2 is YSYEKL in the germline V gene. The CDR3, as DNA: TGCGCCAGCAGCCAAGGAACCAGCGGGAGGGACCAAGAGACCCAGTACTTC. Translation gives CASSQGTSGRDQETQYF.

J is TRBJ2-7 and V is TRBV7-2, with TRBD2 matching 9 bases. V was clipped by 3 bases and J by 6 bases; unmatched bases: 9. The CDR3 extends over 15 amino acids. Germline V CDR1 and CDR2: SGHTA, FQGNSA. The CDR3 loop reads CASSLDPGLAFEQYF. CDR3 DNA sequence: TGTGCCAGCAGCTTGGATCCGGGACTAGCCTTCGAGCAGTACTTC. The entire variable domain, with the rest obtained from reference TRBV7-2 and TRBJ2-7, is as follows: GAGVSQSPSNKVTEKGKDVELRCDPISGHTALYWYRQSLGQGLEFLIYFQGNSAPDKSGLPSDRFSAERTGGSVSTLTIQRTQQEDSAVYLCASSLDPGLAFEQYFGPGTRLTVT.

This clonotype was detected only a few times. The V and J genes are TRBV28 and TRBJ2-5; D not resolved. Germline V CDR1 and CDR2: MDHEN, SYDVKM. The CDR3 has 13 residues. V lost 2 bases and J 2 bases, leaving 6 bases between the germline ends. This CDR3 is CASSLQFQETQYF. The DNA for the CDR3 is TGTGCCAGCAGTTTACAGTTTCAAGAGACCCAGTACTTC.

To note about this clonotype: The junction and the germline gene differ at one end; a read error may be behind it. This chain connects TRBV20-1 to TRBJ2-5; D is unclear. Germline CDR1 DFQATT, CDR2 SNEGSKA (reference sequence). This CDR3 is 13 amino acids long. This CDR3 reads CSASAPSEETRYF. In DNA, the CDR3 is TGCAGTGCAAGTGCCCCATCAGAGGAGACCCGGTACTTC.

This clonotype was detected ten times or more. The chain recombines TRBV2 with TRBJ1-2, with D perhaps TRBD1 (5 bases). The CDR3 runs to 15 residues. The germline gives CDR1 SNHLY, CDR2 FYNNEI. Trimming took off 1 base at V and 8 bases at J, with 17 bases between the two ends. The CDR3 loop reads CASSEVASGMGGYTF. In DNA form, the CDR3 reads TGTGCCAGCAGTGAAGTGGCCTCAGGGATGGGAGGCTACACCTTC.

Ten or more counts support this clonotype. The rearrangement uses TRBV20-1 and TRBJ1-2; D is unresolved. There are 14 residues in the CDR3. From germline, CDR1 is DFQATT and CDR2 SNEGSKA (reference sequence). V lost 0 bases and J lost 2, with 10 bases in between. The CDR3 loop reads CSARDPDNNYGYTF. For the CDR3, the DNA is TGCAGTGCTAGAGACCCCGACAACAACTATGGCTACACCTTC.

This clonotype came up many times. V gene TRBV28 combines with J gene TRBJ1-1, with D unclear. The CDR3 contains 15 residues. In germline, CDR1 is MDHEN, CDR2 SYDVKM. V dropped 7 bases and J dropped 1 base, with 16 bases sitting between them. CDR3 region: CASTPRRGSNTEAFF. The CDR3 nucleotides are TGTGCCAGCACCCCTAGGAGAGGATCGAACACTGAAGCTTTCTTT.